The 27 T cell receptor beta chains reported below all come from one sample, sequenced in a study of CD8 T cells in ankylosing spondylitis. Using its own MiXCR run on the 5' RACE reads, TCRdb lists one record per CDR3 protein. This repertoire shows about 230,000 distinct CDR3 sequences, around 8% found once; its top ten account for around 4.8%. Sequencing was performed on blood, either unsorted or a sorted T cell fraction (not recorded which). Receptors originate from a female donor with ankylosing spondylitis or in good health (not recorded which).

This clonotype was observed many times. The chain links TRBV3-1 to TRBJ1-1; D is unresolved. CDR1 and CDR2 (germline): LGHDT, YNNKEL (reference sequence). The V gene lost 2 bases and the J gene lost 3 bases, with 4 bases spanning the gap. The CDR3 loop spans 12 amino acids. The CDR3 DNA sequence: TGTGCCAGCAGCCAACCGGACACTGAAGCTTTCTTT. Its protein product is CASSQPDTEAFF.

This clonotype was observed a handful of times. The genes are TRBV7-8 and TRBJ2-3; 12 nucleotides agree with TRBD2. J lost 2 bases, V lost 5 bases, and 5 bases had no gene match. This CDR3 has 16 residues. The V gene's germline CDR1 is SGHVS and CDR2 FQNEAQ. The CDR3 DNA reads TGTGCCAGCAGCCATGGACTAGCGGGAAACACAGATACGCAGTATTTT. Translation: CASSHGLAGNTDTQYF.

This clonotype was seen repeatedly, ten times or more. V is TRBV4-3 and J is TRBJ2-2; D call uncertain. Trimming removed 1 base at V and 5 bases at J, with 5 bases between. CDR1 and CDR2 from the germline V gene are LGHNA and YSLEER. This CDR3 is built from 13 residues. The CDR3 nucleotides are TGCGCCAGCAGCCAAGGACTTACCGGGGAGCTGTTTTTT. Translation gives CASSQGLTGELFF.

A few counts support this clonotype. V and J are TRBV7-9 and TRBJ2-4; 7 nucleotides match TRBD1. Per germline, CDR1 SEHNR and CDR2 FQNEAQ (reference sequence). CDR3 size: 16 residues. With 5 bases clipped from V and 7 bases from J, the junction kept 14 bases outside the gene matches. The CDR3 spells CASSPPKGAGLNIQYF. In DNA form, the CDR3 reads TGTGCCAGCAGCCCCCCCAAGGGGGCCGGTTTGAACATTCAGTACTTC. Complete variable domain (other parts from reference TRBV7-9 and TRBJ2-4): DTGVSQNPRHKITKRGQNVTFRCDPISEHNRLYWYRQTLGQGPEFLTYFQNEAQLEKSRLLSDRFSAERPKGSFSTLEIQRTEQGDSAMYLCASSPPKGAGLNIQYFGAGTRLSVL.

About this clonotype itself: A much larger clone differs by one base, so this may be a read error. This chain uses TRBV7-9 with TRBJ2-7; D is possibly TRBD1 (6 bases). Germline V CDR1 and CDR2: SEHNR, FQNEAQ (reference sequence). This CDR3 has 16 residues. Here the CDR3 reads CASSTGSGRSSYEQCF. In DNA, the CDR3 is TGTGCCAGCAGTACAGGGAGTGGCAGGAGCTCCTACGAGCAGTGCTTC.

This clonotype was recorded many times. The chain has TRBV28 and TRBJ1-2; unclear D gene. The germline gives CDR1 MDHEN, CDR2 SYDVKM. V shed 1 base and J shed 4 bases, with 7 bases lying between them. This CDR3 has 13 amino acids. Here the CDR3 DNA reads TGTGCCAGCAGTTTATCGAGTTTCTATGGCTACACCTTC. It yields the protein CASSLSSFYGYTF.

This clonotype was observed a handful of times. The chain joins TRBV7-2 to TRBJ2-1; D is unclear. The CDR3 totals 13 residues. The germline V and J ends were trimmed by 5 bases and 6 bases, with 11 bases remaining between them. The germline CDR1 and CDR2 sequences are SGHTA and FQGNSA. Here the CDR3 DNA reads TGTGCCAGCAGCCCCAAGCCCCCCAATGAGCAGTTCTTC. It translates to CASSPKPPNEQFF.

To note about this clonotype: A much larger clone lies a single base off, so this may be a read error. The chain couples TRBV12-3 or TRBV12-4 to TRBJ1-1; 7 bases align to TRBD1. The CDR3 consists of 14 residues. After removal of 2 bases from V and 3 bases from J, the junction contained 3 bases not matched to a gene. Here the CDR3 reads CASSLQGVYTEAFF. The CDR3 DNA reads as TGTGCCAGCAGTTTACAGGGGGTGTACACTGAAGCTTTCTTT.

This clonotype was picked up many times. The chain employs TRBV5-1 and TRBJ2-1; no firm D call. The V gene lost 5 bases and the J gene lost 8 bases, with 8 bases spanning the gap. The CDR3 runs to 11 residues. The germline V gene has CDR1 SGHRS and CDR2 YFSETQ. The CDR3 is CASRSSDEQFF. CDR3 nucleotides: TGCGCCAGCAGGTCTTCAGATGAGCAGTTCTTC.

This clonotype was recorded at least ten times. The rearrangement uses TRBV5-1 and TRBJ1-1, with D maybe TRBD1 (6 bases). The V end was cut by 5 bases, the J end by 5 bases, with 13 bases between. This CDR3 is built from 13 residues. Per germline, CDR1 SGHRS and CDR2 YFSETQ. The CDR3 coding sequence is TGCGCCAGCAGGAGGGACACAAGAACTGAAGCTTTCTTT. Translating it yields CASRRDTRTEAFF. Full variable domain (outside the CDR3, taken from reference TRBV5-1 and TRBJ1-1): KAGVTQTPRYLIKTRGQQVTLSCSPISGHRSVSWYQQTPGQGLQFLFEYFSETQRNKGNFPGRFSGRQFSNSRSEMNVSTLELGDSALYLCASRRDTRTEAFFGQGTRLTVV.

This clonotype was seen repeatedly, ten times or more. The genes are TRBV7-2 and TRBJ2-1; D is ambiguous. In germline, CDR1 is SGHTA, CDR2 FQGNSA. V lost 6 bases and J lost 6, with 9 bases in between. The CDR3 is made up of 12 amino acids. The CDR3 here is CASRAAGNEQFF. CDR3 in DNA: TGTGCCAGCAGGGCCGCCGGCAATGAGCAGTTCTTC. Supplemented by reference TRBV7-2 and TRBJ2-1, the full variable domain reads GAGVSQSPSNKVTEKGKDVELRCDPISGHTALYWYRQSLGQGLEFLIYFQGNSAPDKSGLPSDRFSAERTGGSVSTLTIQRTQQEDSAVYLCASRAAGNEQFFGPGTRLTVL.

The sample holds many counts of this clonotype. V and J are TRBV27 and TRBJ2-1; TRBD1 might be the D (6 bases). This CDR3 contains 17 residues. Trimming pared 4 bases from V and 4 bases from J, leaving 20 bases between. Germline values: CDR1 MNHEY, CDR2 SMNVEV (reference sequence). The DNA of the CDR3 is TGTGCCAGCAGTTCGTTAGGGCAGGGGCGCCTTTACAATGAGCAGTTCTTC. Amino acids: CASSSLGQGRLYNEQFF.

The chain joins TRBV30 to TRBJ2-1; 9 nucleotides match TRBD2. This CDR3 has 15 amino acids. After removal of 1 base from V and 2 bases from J, the junction contained 3 bases not matched to a gene. The germline V gene encodes CDR1 GTSNPN and CDR2 SVGIG (reference sequence). This CDR3 reads CAWSALAGPYNEQFF. In nucleotides, the CDR3 is TGTGCCTGGAGTGCCCTAGCGGGACCCTACAATGAGCAGTTCTTC. The full variable domain, completed using reference TRBV30 and TRBJ2-1, is SQTIHQWPATLVQPVGSPLSLECTVEGTSNPNLYWYRQAAGRGLQLLFYSVGIGQISSEVPQNLSASRPQDRQFILSSKKLLLSDSGFYLCAWSALAGPYNEQFFGPGTRLTVL.

Many counts were recorded for this clonotype. The V gene is TRBV20-1, the J gene TRBJ1-1; maybe TRBD1 (5 bases). The CDR3 length is 14 residues. The germline V and J ends were trimmed by 6 bases and 4 bases, with 18 bases remaining between them. The germline V gene encodes CDR1 DFQATT and CDR2 SNEGSKA (reference sequence). CDR3 nucleotides: TGCAGTGCCAGCGGCCTGACAGCCGGCACTGAAGCTTTCTTT. Translating gives CSASGLTAGTEAFF.

The genes are TRBV5-1 and TRBJ1-1; TRBD1 is a possible D gene (5 bases). This CDR3 has 14 residues. The V gene's germline CDR1 is SGHRS and CDR2 YFSETQ. Trimming took off 4 bases at V and 0 bases at J, with 10 bases between the two ends. CDR3 protein: CASSVWDLNTEAFF. The CDR3 DNA reads TGCGCCAGCAGCGTTTGGGACTTGAACACTGAAGCTTTCTTT. The full variable domain, its missing parts supplied by reference TRBV5-1 and TRBJ1-1, is KAGVTQTPRYLIKTRGQQVTLSCSPISGHRSVSWYQQTPGQGLQFLFEYFSETQRNKGNFPGRFSGRQFSNSRSEMNVSTLELGDSALYLCASSVWDLNTEAFFGQGTRLTVV.

In this sample, this clonotype turned up many times. This sequence joins TRBV18 and TRBJ2-5; D is ambiguous. Germline CDR1 KGHSH, CDR2 LQKENI. Trimming shortened V by 2 bases and J by 2 bases, and 3 bases separated the two germline ends. The CDR3 length is 12 residues. In DNA, the CDR3 is TGTGCCAGCTCACCAGGTCAAGAGACCCAGTACTTC. Amino acid sequence: CASSPGQETQYF.

Ten or more counts support this clonotype. The chain uses TRBV20-1 and TRBJ1-1; possible D gene TRBD1, 5 bases. The V gene lost 3 bases and the J gene lost 6 bases, with 14 bases spanning the gap. This CDR3 region has 13 residues. Germline V gene sequence: CDR1 DFQATT, CDR2 SNEGSKA (reference sequence). The CDR3 spells CSARTTTEAEAFF. In nucleotides, the CDR3 is TGCAGTGCTAGGACTACGACAGAAGCTGAAGCTTTCTTT.

This clonotype occurred many times. The chain is built from TRBV15 and TRBJ1-1; tentatively, D is TRBD1 (5 bases). Deletions cut 0 bases from V and 8 bases from J, with 13 bases between. The CDR3 loop spans 14 amino acids. The germline V gene encodes CDR1 LNHNV and CDR2 YYDKDF (reference sequence). The CDR3 sequence: CATSRDRRAGEAFF. CDR3 in DNA: TGTGCCACCAGCAGAGATAGGAGGGCAGGGGAAGCTTTCTTT.

This clonotype has ten or more counts. The V gene is TRBV7-2, the J gene TRBJ2-7; perhaps TRBD2 as D (6 bases). Trimming shortened V by 4 bases and J by 1 base, and 14 bases separated the two germline ends. Germline V lookup: CDR1 SGHTA, CDR2 FQGNSA. This CDR3 has 15 residues. The CDR3 DNA follows: TGTGCCAGCAGCTCGACTAGTTCCTTTTCCTACGAGCAGTACTTC. Translation: CASSSTSSFSYEQYF.

This clonotype was counted many times. This chain connects TRBV21-1 to TRBJ2-1; TRBD2, the table's D call, was not compared with the DNA. TRBV21-1 is noted as a pseudogene. The CDR3 extends over 22 amino acids. CDR3 sequence: CASSKAVTGGSSMSSNYNEQFF. In nucleotides, the CDR3 is TGTGCCAGCAGCAAAGCGGTTACAGGCGGGAGCTCGATGTCATCCAATTACAATGAGCAGTTCTTC.

In this sample, this clonotype turned up many times. This chain joins TRBV5-1 and TRBJ2-7; D perhaps matches TRBD2 (6 bases). The CDR3 covers 14 residues. V was trimmed by 4 bases and J by 8 bases, leaving 19 bases between them. Germline CDR1 is SGHRS and CDR2 is YFSETQ. This CDR3 is CASSPLGGYPKQYF. The DNA for the CDR3 is TGCGCCAGCAGCCCCCTCGGGGGTTACCCCAAGCAGTACTTC.

The chain is built from TRBV7-8 and TRBJ2-7; 7 bases line up with TRBD1. The CDR3 has 14 residues. The J segment lost 5 bases and the V segment lost 5 bases, leaving 9 bases of the junction unmatched. Germline CDR1 is SGHVS and CDR2 is FQNEAQ. The CDR3 reads CASSQGTAANEQYF. The DNA for the CDR3 is TGTGCCAGCAGCCAGGGGACAGCAGCCAACGAGCAGTACTTC.

This clonotype has just a few counts. The gene calls are TRBV18 and TRBJ1-1; D gene ambiguous. V was clipped by 3 bases and J by 1 base, with 9 bases between them. In germline, CDR1 is KGHSH, CDR2 LQKENI. The CDR3 runs to 14 residues. The CDR3 protein is CASSPRKANTEAFF. The CDR3 DNA reads TGTGCCAGCTCACCGAGAAAGGCGAACACTGAAGCTTTCTTT. Full variable domain (outside the CDR3, taken from reference TRBV18 and TRBJ1-1): NAGVMQNPRHLVRRRGQEARLRCSPMKGHSHVYWYRQLPEEGLKFMVYLQKENIIDESGMPKERFSAEFPKEGPSILRIQQVVRGDSAAYFCASSPRKANTEAFFGQGTRLTVV.

A remark on this clonotype: The junction departs from the called germline gene at one end, perhaps through a read error. The chain recombines TRBV5-5 with TRBJ2-5, with D possibly TRBD2 on 5 matching bases. This CDR3 region has 15 residues. Per the germline V gene, CDR1 is SGHKS and CDR2 is YYEKEE (reference sequence). This CDR3 is CARGPGILYQETQYF. The CDR3 region has the DNA TGTGCCAGGGGCCCGGGGATCCTGTACCAGGAGACCCAGTACTTC.

This clonotype was observed a few times. This chain connects TRBV7-2 to TRBJ2-3; D remains ambiguous. Trimming took 0 bases from V and 15 from J, leaving 13 bases between them. CDR1 SGHTA and CDR2 FQGNSA come from the germline V gene. CDR3 length equals 12 residues. The CDR3 protein is CASSLARGSHYF. The CDR3 coding sequence is TGTGCCAGCAGCTTAGCGCGCGGTAGCCATTATTTT.

This clonotype came up many times. The chain couples TRBV28 to TRBJ1-5, with a tentative D call TRBD1 (5 bases). The CDR3 length is 12 residues. Trimming stripped 11 bases from V and 3 bases from J, with 11 bases between. In germline, CDR1 is MDHEN, CDR2 SYDVKM. The CDR3 DNA reads as TGTGCCGCCAGGGTTCCCAATCAGCCCCAGCATTTT. It codes for CAARVPNQPQHF.

Ten or more counts support this clonotype. The chain joins TRBV4-2 to TRBJ2-2, with 8 bases that match TRBD2. Germline values: CDR1 LGHNA, CDR2 YNFKEQ. With 2 bases clipped from V and 3 bases from J, the junction kept 5 bases outside the gene matches. The CDR3 contains 16 residues. The CDR3 DNA is TGTGCCAGCAGCCAAAACGGACTAGCTGACACCGGGGAGCTGTTTTTT. Its protein is CASSQNGLADTGELFF.